The clone carrying this T cell receptor (beta chain) turned up a few times. What it recognizes is unknown. The data were obtained in a study of regulatory T cells in long-lasting Graves disease. Time point denoted: newly diagnosed GD, antithyroid drugs for less than 3 months. The TCR library was prepared using RNA isolated from PBMCs. The CDR3 contains 13 residues. Trimming took 7 bases from V and 0 from J, leaving 10 bases between them. Germline V gene lookup returns CDR1 SGHTA and CDR2 FQGNSA. General study results and limits: With a small sample size, accuracy may have been reduced.

With iRepertoire HTBI primers and Arm-PCR of CDR3 regions, TCR beta libraries were built. TCRdb reanalysed the multiplex PCR reads using MiXCR and keeps one entry per CDR3 protein. The sample consists of roughly 350,000 distinct CDR3 sequences, over 15% of them appearing once. This sample also belongs to another study, concerning T cells in Graves' hyperthyroidism and ophthalmopathy. That source adds: TCR CDR3 underwent first-round RT-PCR with the HTBI primer set.

The sequence was collected from a man aged 40-49 years with Graves disease. The material was peripheral blood mononuclear cells (PBMCs), obtained at new diagnosis, from a patient treated with antithyroid drugs. The chain couples TRBV7-2 to TRBJ2-7; D might be TRBD2 (5 bases). The CDR3 region has the DNA TGTGCCAGCAACGACTATACCTCCTACGAGCAGTACTTC. Protein sequence: CASNDYTSYEQYF. Looking up the rest from reference TRBV7-2 and TRBJ2-7 gives the full variable domain: GAGVSQSPSNKVTEKGKDVELRCDPISGHTALYWYRQSLGQGLEFLIYFQGNSAPDKSGLPSDRFSAERTGGSVSTLTIQRTQQEDSAVYLCASNDYTSYEQYFGPGTRLTVT.